These 24 T cell receptor beta chains were all obtained from the same sample, sequenced in a study of T cell changes during pregnancy in multiple sclerosis. Using immunoSEQ multiplex PCR, the repertoire was profiled, and TCRdb retains in-frame clones only, with some absent. The profile shows tens of thousands of clones, roughly 92% of them singletons. Sequenced here: peripheral blood, sampled before pregnancy. These receptors originate from a female donor with multiple sclerosis, enrolled in a pregnancy study.

The V gene is TRBV12-5, the J gene TRBJ1-5; TRBD1 might be the D (6 bases). CDR1 and CDR2 from the germline V gene are LGHNT and FRNRAP. V lost 5 bases and J lost 3, with 14 bases in between. The CDR3 has 15 amino acids. CDR3 loop: CASGTLDRTNQPQHF. The CDR3 DNA follows: TGTGCTAGTGGTACTCTGGACAGAACCAATCAGCCCCAGCATTTT.

On this clone itself: Compared with germline, one end of the junction differs, possibly owing to a read error. The chain couples TRBV27 to TRBJ2-1; 8 bases are shared with TRBD2. The length of the CDR3 is 16 residues. Germline CDR1 reads MNHEY; CDR2 reads SMNVEV (reference sequence). CDR3 nucleotide sequence: TGTGCCAGCAGTTTATTGGACGGGGGGGCCTACGATGAGCAGTTCTTC. It encodes CASSLLDGGAYDEQFF.

The chain combines TRBV27 with TRBJ1-1; 8 bases match TRBD1. This CDR3 is built from 15 residues. Germline lookup yields CDR1 MNHEY and CDR2 SMNVEV (reference sequence). J lost 1 base, V lost 0 bases, and 1 base had no gene match. CDR3 protein: CASSLSGTGNTEAFF. In nucleotides, the CDR3 is TGTGCCAGCAGTTTATCAGGGACAGGGAACACTGAAGCTTTCTTT.

This chain connects TRBV28 to TRBJ1-1; TRBD1 is a possible D gene (6 bases). V lost 7 bases and J 7 bases, leaving 13 bases between the germline ends. This CDR3 region has 12 residues. CDR1 and CDR2 from the germline V gene are MDHEN and SYDVKM. The CDR3 bases are TGTGCCAGCAACCCGACAGGTATTGAAGCTTTCTTT. It codes for CASNPTGIEAFF.

The chain is built from TRBV5-6 and TRBJ1-2; D may be TRBD1 (6 bases). Trimming shortened V by 0 bases and J by 4 bases, and 10 bases separated the two germline ends. The CDR3 is 14 residues long. Germline CDR1 reads SGHDT; CDR2 reads YYEEEE. The DNA for the CDR3 is TGTGCCAGCAGCTTGGCAGGGGATTCCTATGGCTACACCTTC. Translation: CASSLAGDSYGYTF. Complete variable domain (other parts from reference TRBV5-6 and TRBJ1-2): DAGVTQSPTHLIKTRGQQVTLRCSPKSGHDTVSWYQQALGQGPQFIFQYYEEEERQRGNFPDRFSGHQFPNYSSELNVNALLLGDSALYLCASSLAGDSYGYTFGSGTRLTVV.

The CDR3 spells CASRKPEQGFLGNTIYF. Here the CDR3 DNA reads TGTGCCAGCAGGAAACCAGAACAGGGTTTCCTTGGAAACACCATATATTTT. The chain links TRBV28 to TRBJ1-3, with TRBD1 as a possible D gene (6 bases). There are 17 residues in the CDR3. The germline CDR1 and CDR2 sequences are MDHEN and SYDVKM. Trimming cost V 6 bases and J 3 bases, with 21 bases left between them.

The sample holds one count of this clone. This chain connects TRBV4-3 to TRBJ1-2; 7 bases are a match to TRBD1. After removal of 4 bases from V and 5 bases from J, the junction contained 16 bases not matched to a gene. CDR3 length: 17 residues. CDR1 and CDR2 (germline): LGHNA, YSLEER. In DNA, the CDR3 is TGCGCCAGCAGCCGGACAACAGACAGGGTGGATTGGTATGGCTACACCTTC. This codes for CASSRTTDRVDWYGYTF.

The genes are TRBV5-1 and TRBJ2-7; TRBD2 might be the D (6 bases). Per germline, CDR1 SGHRS and CDR2 YFSETQ. This CDR3 region has 15 residues. V dropped 1 base and J dropped 0 bases, with 11 bases sitting between them. The CDR3 loop reads CASSLLTGLSYEQYF. As DNA, the CDR3 is TGCGCCAGCAGCTTGTTAACGGGACTCTCCTACGAGCAGTACTTC. Full variable domain (rest looked up from reference TRBV5-1 and TRBJ2-7): KAGVTQTPRYLIKTRGQQVTLSCSPISGHRSVSWYQQTPGQGLQFLFEYFSETQRNKGNFPGRFSGRQFSNSRSEMNVSTLELGDSALYLCASSLLTGLSYEQYFGPGTRLTVT.

This chain joins TRBV18 and TRBJ2-7, with 7 bases that match TRBD2. Germline CDR1 is KGHSH and CDR2 is LQKENI. The length of the CDR3 is 15 residues. Trimming at V came to 3 bases and at J to 2 bases, leaving 7 bases not matched to a gene. The CDR3: CASSPLAESPYEQYF. The CDR3 nucleotides are TGTGCCAGCTCACCTCTAGCGGAATCCCCCTACGAGCAGTACTTC.

The chain recombines TRBV20-1 with TRBJ2-3; 9 bases agree with TRBD2. V shed 5 bases, J shed 14 bases, and the junction held 5 bases outside the gene matches. Germline V gene sequence: CDR1 DFQATT, CDR2 SNEGSKA (reference sequence). CDR3 length: 10 residues. CDR3 in DNA: TGCAGTGCTCTAGCGGGATCGGTGTATTTT. This codes for CSALAGSVYF.

The sample holds a few counts of this clone. This chain uses TRBV19 with TRBJ2-1, with D uncertain. The CDR3 loop spans 13 amino acids. Deletions cut 5 bases from V and 9 bases from J, with 14 bases between. Germline lookup yields CDR1 LNHDA and CDR2 SQIVND (reference sequence). For the CDR3, the DNA is TGTGCCAGTAGTGCGCTAGTTATAGGTGAGCAGTTCTTC. Protein sequence: CASSALVIGEQFF.

V gene TRBV2 combines with J gene TRBJ2-2; 9 bases line up with TRBD1. The CDR3 spans 15 residues. V dropped 6 bases and J dropped 1; count of bases not matched to a gene: 3. CDR1 is SNHLY, CDR2 FYNNEI, per germline. The CDR3 sequence is CASRRDRVNTGELFF. DNA of the CDR3: TGTGCCAGCAGACGGGACAGGGTGAACACCGGGGAGCTGTTTTTT.

For the CDR3, the DNA is TGTGCCAGCAGCTTAGTCGTAGCGGGAGGGGGAAATACGCAGTATTTT. Residues: CASSLVVAGGGNTQYF. The chain uses TRBV5-6 and TRBJ2-3; 11 nucleotides line up with TRBD2. This CDR3 is built from 16 residues. V gave up 2 bases and J gave up 7 bases; unmatched junction bases: 9. Per the germline V gene, CDR1 is SGHDT and CDR2 is YYEEEE.

The rearrangement joins TRBV6-1 to TRBJ1-4; 8 bases map to TRBD1. V lost 9 bases and J lost 8; bases outside the gene matches: 5. The CDR3 contains 12 residues. Germline V gene sequence: CDR1 MNHNS, CDR2 SASEGT. CDR3 in DNA: TGTGCCAGTTGCAGGGGGCGCGAAAAACTGTTTTTT. Amino acids: CASCRGREKLFF.

This chain links TRBV30 with TRBJ2-1; D may be TRBD1 (6 bases). The V end was cut by 5 bases, the J end by 7 bases, with 12 bases between. There are 12 residues in the CDR3. Germline values: CDR1 GTSNPN, CDR2 SVGIG (reference sequence). In DNA form, the CDR3 reads TGTGCCTGGGACTTACAGGGTAATGAGCAGTTCTTC. Translation gives CAWDLQGNEQFF.

CDR3 residues: CASSEALEGAKNIQYF. CDR3 nucleotide sequence: TGCGCCAGCAGTGAAGCGTTAGAGGGAGCCAAAAACATTCAGTACTTC. This chain joins TRBV10-1 and TRBJ2-4, with D tentatively TRBD2 (5 bases). This CDR3 spans 16 amino acids. The V end was cut by 3 bases, the J end by 0 bases, with 12 bases between. Germline V gene sequence: CDR1 WNHNN, CDR2 SYGVQD (reference sequence).

This sequence joins TRBV6-1 and TRBJ2-5; D is perhaps TRBD1 (6 bases). Trimming removed 3 bases from V and 7 bases from J, with 12 bases in between. Looked up from germline, CDR1 is MNHNS and CDR2 is SASEGT. The CDR3 covers 13 residues. CDR3 in DNA: TGTGCCAGCAGTGAGCTACAGACAGGGACCCAGTACTTC. Translating gives CASSELQTGTQYF.

This clone was seen a single time. The rearrangement links TRBV19 to TRBJ2-2, with 11 nucleotides matching TRBD2. Germline V CDR1 and CDR2: LNHDA, SQIVND (reference sequence). V trimming: 3 bases; J trimming: 6 bases; junction bases outside the gene matches: 15. This CDR3 region has 19 residues. CDR3 amino acids: CASSISPASGRKRAGELFF. The CDR3 DNA sequence: TGTGCCAGTAGTATTAGTCCAGCTAGCGGGAGGAAACGGGCCGGGGAGCTGTTTTTT. Full variable domain (outside the CDR3, taken from reference TRBV19 and TRBJ2-2): DGGITQSPKYLFRKEGQNVTLSCEQNLNHDAMYWYRQDPGQGLRLIYYSQIVNDFQKGDIAEGYSVSREKKESFPLTVTSAQKNPTAFYLCASSISPASGRKRAGELFFGEGSRLTVL.

The V call is TRBV18, the J call TRBJ2-2; no clear D. Trimming removed 6 bases from V and 2 bases from J, with 25 bases in between. The CDR3 is 19 amino acids. Germline lookup yields CDR1 KGHSH and CDR2 LQKENI. CDR3 nucleotides: TGTGCCAGCTCCCTTACTACTCTTTTAGGTCTGTCAAACACCGGGGAGCTGTTTTTT. This encodes CASSLTTLLGLSNTGELFF.

This clone was seen a single time. The chain couples TRBV18 to TRBJ1-4; D gene uncertain. Germline loops: CDR1 KGHSH, CDR2 LQKENI. V was cut by 2 bases and J by 8 bases, with 12 bases left in between. This CDR3 spans 14 amino acids. CDR3 nucleotides: TGTGCCAGCTCACCAGACCAGGTTGGGGAAAAACTGTTTTTT. Translation: CASSPDQVGEKLFF. The full variable domain, in which reference TRBV18 and TRBJ1-4 provide the parts outside the CDR3, is NAGVMQNPRHLVRRRGQEARLRCSPMKGHSHVYWYRQLPEEGLKFMVYLQKENIIDESGMPKERFSAEFPKEGPSILRIQQVVRGDSAAYFCASSPDQVGEKLFFGSGTQLSVL.

The chain joins TRBV7-2 to TRBJ2-7; D might be TRBD1 (5 bases). V lost 1 base and J 7 bases, leaving 23 bases between the germline ends. There are 17 residues in the CDR3. Looked up from germline, CDR1 is SGHTA and CDR2 is FQGNSA. The CDR3: CASSLGVWGGQPGEQYF. CDR3 nucleotides: TGTGCCAGCAGCTTAGGGGTGTGGGGCGGACAACCAGGGGAGCAGTACTTC.

A note on this clone: The identical CDR3 is also encoded by other nucleotide sequences in the sample. This CDR3 reads CATFRAGVRIEAFF. CDR3 DNA: TGTGCCACCTTCAGGGCAGGAGTTAGGATTGAAGCTTTCTTT. This chain links TRBV6-5 with TRBJ1-1; TRBD1 might be the D (5 bases). V dropped 10 bases and J dropped 7 bases, with 22 bases sitting between them. CDR3 length: 14 amino acids. Germline V gives CDR1 MNHEY, CDR2 SVGAGI.

The chain couples TRBV9 to TRBJ2-1, with 10 bases fitting TRBD2. CDR3 length equals 15 residues. The ends lost 0 bases at V and 9 bases at J; junction bases unmatched: 6. From germline, CDR1 is SGDLS and CDR2 YYNGEE. The DNA of the CDR3 is TGTGCCAGCAGCGTAGGGCTAGCGGGAGAGGGTGAGCAGTTCTTC. Translated, it gives CASSVGLAGEGEQFF.

This clone is a singleton in its sample. The V call is TRBV2, the J call TRBJ2-5; TRBD2 aligns across 7 bases. The CDR3 runs 15 residues. Trimming removed 3 bases from V and 5 bases from J; junction bases left unmatched: 9. Germline CDR1 reads SNHLY; CDR2 reads FYNNEI. The CDR3 sequence: CASSDPPSGWETQYF. As DNA, the CDR3 is TGTGCCAGCAGTGACCCCCCTAGCGGTTGGGAGACCCAGTACTTC.